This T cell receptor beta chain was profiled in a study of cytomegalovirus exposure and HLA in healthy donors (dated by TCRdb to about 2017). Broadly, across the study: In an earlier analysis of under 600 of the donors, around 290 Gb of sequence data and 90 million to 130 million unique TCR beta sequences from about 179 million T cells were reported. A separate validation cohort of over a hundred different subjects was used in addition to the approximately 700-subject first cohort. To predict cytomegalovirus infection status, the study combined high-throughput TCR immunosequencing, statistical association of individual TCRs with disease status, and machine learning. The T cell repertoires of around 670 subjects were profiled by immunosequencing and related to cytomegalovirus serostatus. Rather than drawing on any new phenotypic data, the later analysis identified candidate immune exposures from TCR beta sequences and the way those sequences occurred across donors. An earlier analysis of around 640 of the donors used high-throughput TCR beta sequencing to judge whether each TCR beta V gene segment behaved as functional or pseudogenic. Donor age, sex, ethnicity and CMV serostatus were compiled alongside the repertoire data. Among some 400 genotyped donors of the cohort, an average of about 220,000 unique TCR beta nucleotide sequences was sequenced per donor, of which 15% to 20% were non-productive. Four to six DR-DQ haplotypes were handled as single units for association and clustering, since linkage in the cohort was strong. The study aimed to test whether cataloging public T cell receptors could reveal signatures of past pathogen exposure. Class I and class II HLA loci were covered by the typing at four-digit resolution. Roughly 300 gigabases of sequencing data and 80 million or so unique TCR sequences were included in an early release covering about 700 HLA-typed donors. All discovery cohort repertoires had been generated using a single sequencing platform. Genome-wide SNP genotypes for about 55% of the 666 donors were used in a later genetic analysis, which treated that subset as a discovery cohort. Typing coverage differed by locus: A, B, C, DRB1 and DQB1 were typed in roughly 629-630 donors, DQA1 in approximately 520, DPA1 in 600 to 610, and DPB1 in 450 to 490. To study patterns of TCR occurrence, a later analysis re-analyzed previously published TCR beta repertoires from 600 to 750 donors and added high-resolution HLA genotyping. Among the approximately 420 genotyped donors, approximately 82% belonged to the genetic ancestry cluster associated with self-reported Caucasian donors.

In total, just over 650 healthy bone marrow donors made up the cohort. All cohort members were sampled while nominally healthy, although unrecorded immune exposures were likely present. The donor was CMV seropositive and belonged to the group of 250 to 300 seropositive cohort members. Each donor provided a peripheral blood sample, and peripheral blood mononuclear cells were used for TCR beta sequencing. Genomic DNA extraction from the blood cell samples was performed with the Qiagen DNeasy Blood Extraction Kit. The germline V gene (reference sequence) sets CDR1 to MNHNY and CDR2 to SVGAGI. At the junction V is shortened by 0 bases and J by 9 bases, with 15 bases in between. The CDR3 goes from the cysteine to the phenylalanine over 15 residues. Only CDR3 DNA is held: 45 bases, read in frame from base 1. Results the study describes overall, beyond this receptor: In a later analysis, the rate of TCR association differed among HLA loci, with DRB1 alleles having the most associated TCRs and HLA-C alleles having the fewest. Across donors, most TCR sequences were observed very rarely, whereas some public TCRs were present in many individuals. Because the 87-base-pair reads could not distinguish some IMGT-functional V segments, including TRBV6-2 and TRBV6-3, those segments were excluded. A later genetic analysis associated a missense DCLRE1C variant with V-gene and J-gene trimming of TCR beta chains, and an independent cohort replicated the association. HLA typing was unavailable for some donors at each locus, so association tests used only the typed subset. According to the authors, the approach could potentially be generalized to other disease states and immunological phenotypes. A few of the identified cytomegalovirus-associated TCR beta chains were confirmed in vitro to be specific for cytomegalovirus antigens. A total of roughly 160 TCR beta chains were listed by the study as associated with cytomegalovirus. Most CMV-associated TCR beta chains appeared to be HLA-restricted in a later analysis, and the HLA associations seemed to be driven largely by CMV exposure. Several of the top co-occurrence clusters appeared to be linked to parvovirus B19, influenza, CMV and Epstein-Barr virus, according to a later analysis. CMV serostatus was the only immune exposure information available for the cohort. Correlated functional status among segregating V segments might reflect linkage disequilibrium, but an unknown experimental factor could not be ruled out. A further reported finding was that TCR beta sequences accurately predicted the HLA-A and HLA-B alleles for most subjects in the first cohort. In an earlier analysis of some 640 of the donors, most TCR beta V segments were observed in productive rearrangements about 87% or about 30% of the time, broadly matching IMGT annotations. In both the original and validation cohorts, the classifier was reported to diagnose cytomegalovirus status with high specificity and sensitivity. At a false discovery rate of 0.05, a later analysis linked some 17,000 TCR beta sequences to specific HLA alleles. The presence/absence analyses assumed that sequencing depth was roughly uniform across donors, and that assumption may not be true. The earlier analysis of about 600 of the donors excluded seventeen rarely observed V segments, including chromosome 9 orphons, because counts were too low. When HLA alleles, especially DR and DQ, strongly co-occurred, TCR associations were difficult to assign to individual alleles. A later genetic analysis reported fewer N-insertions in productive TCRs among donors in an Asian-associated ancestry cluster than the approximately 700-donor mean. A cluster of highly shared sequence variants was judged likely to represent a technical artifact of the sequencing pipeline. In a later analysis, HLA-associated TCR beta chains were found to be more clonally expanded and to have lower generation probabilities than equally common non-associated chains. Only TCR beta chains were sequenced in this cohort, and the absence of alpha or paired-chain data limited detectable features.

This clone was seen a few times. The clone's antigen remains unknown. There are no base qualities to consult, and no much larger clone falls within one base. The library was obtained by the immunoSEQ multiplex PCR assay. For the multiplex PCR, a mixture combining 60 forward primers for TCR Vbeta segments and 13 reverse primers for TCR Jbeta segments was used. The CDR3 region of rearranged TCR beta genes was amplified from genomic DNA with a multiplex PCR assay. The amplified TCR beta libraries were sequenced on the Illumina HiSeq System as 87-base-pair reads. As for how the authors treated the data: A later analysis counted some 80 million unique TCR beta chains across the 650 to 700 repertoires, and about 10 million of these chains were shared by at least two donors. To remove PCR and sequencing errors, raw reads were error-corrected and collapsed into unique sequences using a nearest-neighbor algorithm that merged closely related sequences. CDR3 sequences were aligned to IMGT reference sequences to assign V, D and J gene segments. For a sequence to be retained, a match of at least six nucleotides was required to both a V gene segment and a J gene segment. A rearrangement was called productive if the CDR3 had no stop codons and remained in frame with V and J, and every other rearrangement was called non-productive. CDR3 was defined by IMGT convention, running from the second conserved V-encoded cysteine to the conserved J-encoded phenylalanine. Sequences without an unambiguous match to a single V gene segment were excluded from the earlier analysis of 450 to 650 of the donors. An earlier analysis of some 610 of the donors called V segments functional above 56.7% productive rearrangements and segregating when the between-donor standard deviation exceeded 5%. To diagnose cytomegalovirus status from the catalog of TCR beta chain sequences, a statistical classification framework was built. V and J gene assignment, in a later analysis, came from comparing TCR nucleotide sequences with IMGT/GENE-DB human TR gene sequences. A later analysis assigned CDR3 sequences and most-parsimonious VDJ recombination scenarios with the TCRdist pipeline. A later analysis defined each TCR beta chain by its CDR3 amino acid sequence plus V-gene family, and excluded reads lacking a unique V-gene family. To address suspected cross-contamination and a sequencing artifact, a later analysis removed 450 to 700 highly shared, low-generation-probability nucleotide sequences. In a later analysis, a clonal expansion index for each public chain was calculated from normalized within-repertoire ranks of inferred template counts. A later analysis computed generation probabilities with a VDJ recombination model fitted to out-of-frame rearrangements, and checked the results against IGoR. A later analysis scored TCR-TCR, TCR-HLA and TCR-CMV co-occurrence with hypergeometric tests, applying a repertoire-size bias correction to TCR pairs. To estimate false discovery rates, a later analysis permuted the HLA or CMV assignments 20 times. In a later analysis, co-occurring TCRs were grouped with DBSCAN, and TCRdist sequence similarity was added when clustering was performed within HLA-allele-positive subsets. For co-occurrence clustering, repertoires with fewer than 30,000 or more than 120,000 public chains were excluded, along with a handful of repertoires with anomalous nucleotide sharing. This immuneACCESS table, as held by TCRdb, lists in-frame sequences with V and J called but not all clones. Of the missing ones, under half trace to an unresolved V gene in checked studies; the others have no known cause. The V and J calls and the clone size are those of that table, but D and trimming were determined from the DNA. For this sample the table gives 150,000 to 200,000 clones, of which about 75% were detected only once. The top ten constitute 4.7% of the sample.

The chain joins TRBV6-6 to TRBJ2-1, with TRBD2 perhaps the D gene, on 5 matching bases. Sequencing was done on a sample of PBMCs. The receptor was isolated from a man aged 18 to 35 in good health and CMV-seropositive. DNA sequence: TGTGCCAGCAGTTACTCGACCGGTAGCGTAGCTGAGCAGTTCTTC. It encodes CASSYSTGSVAEQFF.